This T cell receptor (beta chain) was identified in a study of shared clonotypes between healthy human individuals. Sequenced by immunoSEQ multiplex PCR; TCRdb stores in-frame clones only, minus some. The sample lists some 1,400,000 clones; over 95% were seen once. V lost 5 bases and J lost 4, with 14 bases in between. The germline V gene has CDR1 SGHAT and CDR2 FQNNGV. The CDR3 totals 14 residues. The sequenced sample was naive CD4+ T cells sorted from blood. This sample's subset: CD45RA+ positively selected. This chain joins TRBV11-2 and TRBJ1-2, with D possibly being TRBD1 (5 bases). The source is a man younger than 40 in good health. CDR3 amino acids: CASSPRGRAYGYTF. CDR3 bases: TGTGCCAGCAGCCCCCGGGGCAGGGCCTATGGCTACACCTTC.